The rows below give T cell receptor beta chains drawn from one sample of a study of T cells in Graves' hyperthyroidism and ophthalmopathy. TCRdb ran MiXCR on the multiplex PCR reads and lists one entry per CDR3 protein. The sample has around 700,000 distinct CDR3 sequences, 35% seen once; the top ten hold more than 25%. The sequenced sample consisted of blood. The source of these receptors is a woman aged 40 to 50 with Graves' hyperthyroidism. The CDR3 runs from the conserved cysteine through the conserved F or W. A D gene is named only where the DNA matches it firmly. Size values are once, few and many counts, or a class for expanded clones, and some rows have none.

CDR3nt | CDR3aa | d_gene | v_gene | abundance | j_gene
TGCAGTGCTAGAGATCCCCACGGACAGCCCTACGAGCAGTGCTTC | CSARDPHGQPYEQCF | - | TRBV20-1 | - | TRBJ2-7
TGTGCCAGCAGGCTGGTCACAGGCAATCAGCCCCAGCATTTT | CASRLVTGNQPQHF | - | TRBV25-1 | - | TRBJ1-5
TGTGCCAGCAGCCTGGGGCGTACCCTTAATCAGCCCCAGCATTTT | CASSLGRTLNQPQHF | - | TRBV5-5 | - | TRBJ1-5
TGTGCCAGCAGTTACAAGAACGGAAACACTGAAGCTTTCTTT | CASSYKNGNTEAFF | - | TRBV6-6 | few | TRBJ1-1
TGTGCCAGCAGTTACGACAGGGTCACGGTAGGTGAAGCTTTCTTT | CASSYDRVTVGEAFF | TRBD1 | TRBV6-5 | few | TRBJ1-1
TGCGCCAGCAGCTTGACAGGGGGGACTGGCTGGAATCAGCCCCAGCATTTT | CASSLTGGTGWNQPQHF | TRBD1 | TRBV5-1 | - | TRBJ1-5
TGTGCCAGCAGCCTAGAGGGACAGGGGCCATATGGCTACACCTTC | CASSLEGQGPYGYTF | TRBD1 | TRBV5-5 | many | TRBJ1-2
TGCAGTGCTAGGGCGACAGGGCACGAGCAGTACTTC | CSARATGHEQYF | TRBD1 | TRBV20-1 | many | TRBJ2-7
TGTGCCAGTAGTTATGGTTGGACGGATGGCTACACCTTC | CASSYGWTDGYTF | - | TRBV19 | - | TRBJ1-2
TGTGCCAGCAGTTGGACGGATTCCGGGGGGACCCAGTACTTC | CASSWTDSGGTQYF | - | TRBV27 | - | TRBJ2-5
TGTGCCAGCAGCTTAGGGGCAGGGAGGGATGAGCAGTACTTC | CASSLGAGRDEQYF | TRBD2 | TRBV11-3 | - | TRBJ2-7
TGCAGTGCTACGAACTGGGGACAGGAGGCGTCTGGCTACACCTTC | CSATNWGQEASGYTF | TRBD1 | TRBV20-1 | - | TRBJ1-2
TGTGCCAGCAGTTGGGACAGGGGGAACTACGAGCAGTACTTC | CASSWDRGNYEQYF | TRBD1 | TRBV12-3/TRBV12-4 | few | TRBJ2-7
TGTGCCACCACCCCGGGAGACCCAGAGACCCAGTACTTC | CATTPGDPETQYF | - | TRBV6-5 | - | TRBJ2-5
TGTGCCAGCAGCTTACCTAGCGGAGACAATGAGCAGTTCTTC | CASSLPSGDNEQFF | TRBD2 | TRBV7-6 | - | TRBJ2-1
TGTGCCAGCAGTTACCCAGGGGGAGATGAAAAACTGTTTTTT | CASSYPGGDEKLFF | TRBD1 | TRBV6-6 | - | TRBJ1-4